This TCR beta chain was found in a study of T cells in Graves' hyperthyroidism and ophthalmopathy (dated by TCRdb to about 2019). With respect to the entire study: Peripheral blood was collected at initial diagnosis, before any treatment. To identify TCR V-J signatures that set the groups apart, the researchers used a discovery cohort of more than 95 patients, made up of approximately 43 with Graves' ophthalmopathy and around 58 with stable Graves' hyperthyroidism. Prospective prediction of ophthalmopathy was tested in an independent validation cohort consisting of about 19 hyperthyroidism patients and around 16 patients who later progressed to ophthalmopathy. For training and testing, the 100 or so patients in the discovery cohort were randomly divided in a 7:3 ratio. In about 6 Graves' hyperthyroidism patients, the study also compared T-cell repertoires from thyroid tissue with T-cell repertoires from blood. After blood sampling, hyperthyroidism patients were treated with methimazole at a starting dose of 30 mg daily, and ophthalmopathy patients were treated with high-dose intravenous methylprednisolone. The paper describes TCR Vbeta CDR3 sequencing of 140 or so peripheral blood samples, made up of 43 ophthalmopathy patients, approximately 76 hyperthyroidism patients and 17 progressor patients. Paper-wide results and their limitations: Most expanded thyroid clonotypes (frequency above 0.001) were also detected in blood, suggesting blood repertoires may reflect thyroid immune responses. In cross-validation, a model built on a 13 V-J signature told ophthalmopathy apart from stable hyperthyroidism with roughly 87% sensitivity and around 83% specificity, and in testing the same model reached 80%/75%. No statistical method was used to fix the sample size in advance, and group allocation was not hidden from the investigators. In validation, the model predicted progression to ophthalmopathy a median of about 6.5 months before onset, with around 70% sensitivity and more than 72% specificity.

TCR beta CDR3 regions were amplified from RNA transcripts. A first-round RT-PCR of the TCR CDR3 used the HTBI primer set with the Qiagen OneStep RT-PCR kit. Libraries were constructed in a second round of multiplex PCR, after which size selection and purification were carried out. Sequencing of the libraries was done on an Illumina HiSeq2000 using paired-end 100 bp reads. The original methods were these. SOAPnuke was used to process the raw data, throwing out any read that contained adapters or uncalled bases, had a mean Phred below 15, or lacked an exact constant-primer or identifier match. High-quality paired reads were merged using COPE v1.2.5, and each unique nucleotide sequence was defined as a clonotype. MiTCR v1.1 was used to align the clonotypes against IMGT TRBV, TRBD and TRBJ reference segments. The analysis included only V-J combinations with a frequency above 0.0001, which together covered 99% to 99.2% of the repertoires. The TCS score was defined as the ratio of F50 (clonal expansion) to E x V (chaos), calculated using BLOSUM62-based TCRdist between CDR3 peptides within each V-J. Welch's t-statistics and random forest reduced 500 to 650 V-J features to 10 to 15, which were used in a naive Bayes classifier (R e1071). TCRdb reworked the public reads: Q25 trimming with fastp, MiXCR clone assembly, productive beta chains retained. Each CDR3 protein appears once, grouped with its most common genes and DNA. The V and J calls follow TCRdb's processing rather than the paper's. Within this sample are 96,000 or so distinct CDR3 sequences, with under 65% of them counted one time only. Roughly 26% of the sample lies in the top ten.

There are a few counts of this clonotype. The antigen it recognizes is unknown. The record has no base qualities; no much larger clone is one base away. Stable Graves' hyperthyroidism was defined as no progression to ophthalmopathy during 18 months of follow-up. Hyperthyroidism patients were aged 18 to 65 years and newly diagnosed, with disease duration of less than 2 months. Any patient with an uncontrolled infection, another autoimmune disease, pregnancy or lactation was excluded. Clinical symptoms, serum thyroxine and TRAb, thyroid ultrasound, and orbital computed tomography formed the basis for the diagnoses. PBMCs were separated from roughly 9.6 ml of fresh peripheral blood using Ficoll-Paque density gradient centrifugation. Total RNA was extracted using Trizol reagent, and RNA quality was assessed on an Agilent 2100 Bioanalyzer. This clonotype was obtained from a woman aged 35 to 49 with Graves' hyperthyroidism. Sample: blood.

The CDR3 loop reads CSARDQVGDRHEQYF. Here is the DNA: TGCAGTGCTAGAGATCAGGTGGGAGATAGGCACGAGCAGTACTTC. The sequence is built from TRBV20-1 and TRBJ2-7; TRBD2 could be the D gene, as 5 bases match. As encoded in the germline V gene (reference sequence), CDR1 is DFQATT while CDR2 is SNEGSKA. The CDR3 sequence holds 15 residues, the cysteine and phenylalanine included. Just CDR3 DNA is preserved here, 45 bases in frame from base 1. V is clipped by 0 bases and J by 5 bases, and the sequence between their germline boundaries is 17 bases long.